The 25 T cell receptor beta chains below come from one sample, sequenced in a study of T cells expressing NK-cell markers. TCRdb re-called the 5' RACE reads; one entry per CDR3 protein, DNA not given. Across under 600,000 distinct CDR3 sequences, the top ten clones capture 1.4% to 1.5% of the sample. The specimen sequenced was blood T cells: a sorted CD56 or NKG2C T cell subset, CD4+ or CD8+ T cells, or bulk PBMC T cells (not recorded which). The receptors originated from a woman in her forties or fifties in good health.

This chain joins TRBV5-5 and TRBJ1-5. CDR3 length equals 14 residues. Germline V gene sequence: CDR1 SGHKS, CDR2 YYEKEE (reference sequence). The CDR3 sequence: CASSRGDINQPQHF.

The CDR3 loop reads CASSYSPAGEQFF. V and J are TRBV6-5 and TRBJ2-1; TCRdb selects TRBD2, and the lack of DNA leaves this call unchecked. CDR1 is MNHEY and CDR2 is SVGAGI in the germline V gene. The CDR3 sequence is 13 residues long.

CDR3 residues: CASSFGVGLASDTQYF. The chain combines TRBV12-3 or TRBV12-4 with TRBJ2-3. The CDR3 is made up of 16 amino acids.

J is TRBJ2-3 and V is TRBV5-1. Germline V lookup: CDR1 SGHRS, CDR2 YFSETQ. The CDR3 runs 14 residues. This CDR3 is CASSPDSSTDTQYF.

The chain is built from TRBV28 and TRBJ2-7. Germline assignment: CDR1 MDHEN and CDR2 SYDVKM. This CDR3 has 13 residues. CDR3 region: CASSLRNSYEQYF. Based on the CDR3 plus reference TRBV28 and TRBJ2-7, the full variable domain is DVKVTQSSRYLVKRTGEKVFLECVQDMDHENMFWYRQDPGLGLRLIYFSYDVKMKEKGDIPEGYSVSREKKERFSLILESASTNQTSMYLCASSLRNSYEQYFGPGTRLTVT.

The chain couples TRBV7-8 to TRBJ2-1; TCRdb's D gene call, TRBD1, goes unchecked for lack of DNA. The CDR3 contains 19 residues. Germline V gives CDR1 SGHVS, CDR2 FQNEAQ. This CDR3 is CASSSMSSSSGQGFTEQFF.

This chain joins TRBV30 and TRBJ2-1. The germline V gene has CDR1 GTSNPN and CDR2 SVGIG (reference sequence). The length of the CDR3 is 14 residues. CDR3 amino acids: CACRSGRAYNEQFF.

The chain uses TRBV3-1 and TRBJ2-1; checking the TCRdb D call of TRBD1 is not possible without DNA. The CDR3 spans 15 residues. In germline, CDR1 is LGHDT, CDR2 YNNKEL (reference sequence). The CDR3 region is CASSPTDKFYNEQFF.

The genes are TRBV5-6 and TRBJ2-2; TCRdb returns TRBD1, unconfirmable since there is no DNA. The germline gives CDR1 SGHDT, CDR2 YYEEEE. CDR3 length: 16 residues. CDR3 region: CASSFPGQVITGELFF.

V and J are TRBV6-1 and TRBJ2-1; TCRdb's assignment of TRBD1 cannot be checked, as there is no DNA. This CDR3 is built from 15 residues. The germline V gene has CDR1 MNHNS and CDR2 SASEGT. The CDR3 is CASLAGTGGWSEQFF.

This sequence joins TRBV19 and TRBJ1-5; TCRdb indicates TRBD1, and absent DNA this call remains unverified. CDR3 size: 15 residues. Germline V lookup: CDR1 LNHDA, CDR2 SQIVND (reference sequence). The chain's CDR3 is CASLQGAFPDQPQHF.

The chain employs TRBV5-1 and TRBJ2-5. The length of the CDR3 is 13 residues. Germline assignment: CDR1 SGHRS and CDR2 YFSETQ. CDR3 amino acids: CASSGANQETQYF.

The J gene is TRBJ1-5, the V gene TRBV6-2 or TRBV6-3. The CDR3 has 16 amino acids. Germline V gene lookup returns CDR1 MNHEY and CDR2 SVGEGT. CDR3 sequence: CASSYGEGRLNQPQHF.

This chain connects TRBV10-3 to TRBJ2-1; TCRdb's assignment of TRBD2 cannot be checked, as there is no DNA. The CDR3 sequence is 14 residues long. CDR1 and CDR2 (germline): ENHRY, SYGVKD. The CDR3 loop is CAISVVGGYNEQFF.

The genes are TRBV10-3 and TRBJ2-3; the TCRdb D gene call, TRBD2, has no DNA to confirm it. Germline loops: CDR1 ENHRY, CDR2 SYGVKD. The CDR3 length is 16 residues. The CDR3 is CAISQKKAGGGDTQYF.

This rearrangement joins TRBV28 to TRBJ2-1; TCRdb proposes TRBD1, but this gene call is untestable without DNA. This CDR3 has 16 residues. CDR1 is MDHEN, CDR2 SYDVKM, per germline. CDR3 loop: CASSFGLGPSYNEQFF. Drawing the rest from reference TRBV28 and TRBJ2-1, the complete variable domain is DVKVTQSSRYLVKRTGEKVFLECVQDMDHENMFWYRQDPGLGLRLIYFSYDVKMKEKGDIPEGYSVSREKKERFSLILESASTNQTSMYLCASSFGLGPSYNEQFFGPGTRLTVL.

V and J are TRBV2 and TRBJ1-3; TCRdb's D call, TRBD1, is unchecked because there is no DNA. CDR3 size: 15 residues. Germline loops: CDR1 SNHLY, CDR2 FYNNEI. The CDR3 region is CASSDLGADGNTIYF.

This rearrangement joins TRBV5-6 to TRBJ2-2; TCRdb calls TRBD1, which cannot be checked without DNA. Germline values: CDR1 SGHDT, CDR2 YYEEEE. The CDR3 length is 16 residues. CDR3 residues: CASSRAGTENTGELFF.

The CDR3 protein is CASAGVGTSVLNTGELFF. The genes are TRBV11-3 and TRBJ2-2; the TRBD2 assignment by TCRdb is unverifiable without DNA. Germline-derived CDR1 and CDR2 are SGHNT and YENEEA. This CDR3 has 18 amino acids.

V usage is TRBV25-1 and J usage is TRBJ2-1; TCRdb picks TRBD1, but there is no DNA to check that call. CDR1 and CDR2 from the germline V gene are MGHDK and SYGVNS. The CDR3 totals 15 residues. CDR3: CASRSDRGLNNEQFF.

This rearrangement joins TRBV20-1 to TRBJ2-5; the D call from TCRdb, TRBD1, cannot be confirmed without DNA. This CDR3 has 15 amino acids. Germline assignment: CDR1 DFQATT and CDR2 SNEGSKA (reference sequence). The CDR3 loop reads CSALEIIQGPVTQYF.

This chain joins TRBV7-9 and TRBJ2-2; there is no DNA to check the TCRdb D call of TRBD2. The CDR3 extends over 15 amino acids. The germline V gene encodes CDR1 SEHNR and CDR2 FQNEAQ (reference sequence). CDR3 region: CASSFVRGPAGELFF.

V is TRBV5-6 and J is TRBJ2-3; lacking DNA, the TRBD1 call made by TCRdb goes unchecked. CDR1 SGHDT and CDR2 YYEEEE come from the germline V gene. The CDR3 consists of 15 residues. CDR3 in amino acids: CASSLPTGVEDTQYF. Together with reference TRBV5-6 and TRBJ2-3, the CDR3 gives the full variable domain: DAGVTQSPTHLIKTRGQQVTLRCSPKSGHDTVSWYQQALGQGPQFIFQYYEEEERQRGNFPDRFSGHQFPNYSSELNVNALLLGDSALYLCASSLPTGVEDTQYFGPGTRLTVL.

The gene calls are TRBV19 and TRBJ1-2; the TCRdb D gene call, TRBD1, has no DNA to confirm it. Germline-derived CDR1 and CDR2 are LNHDA and SQIVND (reference sequence). The CDR3 covers 15 residues. This CDR3 reads CASRFSGTKSYGYTF.

J is TRBJ2-5 and V is TRBV24-1; TCRdb gives TRBD1 as the D gene, but with no DNA this cannot be confirmed. CDR3 length: 16 residues. Germline V gives CDR1 KGHDR, CDR2 SFDVKD. The CDR3 loop reads CATSDPGQSYQETQYF.